This entry lists 2 T cell receptor beta chains sequenced from one sample in a study of CD8+ T cells in alopecia areata. Isolated RNA was reverse transcribed into cDNA used as the sequencing template. Profiling relied on immunoSEQ multiplex PCR, and the TCRdb table lists in-frame clones only, not all of them. The table includes under 150,000 clones, approximately 56% detected once. The specimen was CD8+ T cells sorted from blood. The receptor source for this set is a human donor in good health.

The chain carries TRBV12-5 and TRBJ2-3; 7 bases are shared with TRBD1. The V and J ends lost 6 bases and 2 bases, in that order; junction bases with no gene match: 8. Looked up from germline, CDR1 is LGHNT and CDR2 is FRNRAP. This CDR3 contains 15 residues. CDR3 DNA sequence: TGTGCTAGTGGCATGGTAGAGGGGGCCACAGATACGCAGTATTTT. Amino acids: CASGMVEGATDTQYF.

This clone was detected once. CDR3 nucleotides: TGTGCCAGTACAGGGGACAAAGAGACCCAGTACTTC. Its protein product is CASTGDKETQYF. This chain links TRBV19 with TRBJ2-5; D is perhaps TRBD1 (6 bases). Germline assignment: CDR1 LNHDA and CDR2 SQIVND (reference sequence). With 7 bases removed from V and 3 bases from J, the gap between germline ends came to 9 bases. This CDR3 is 12 amino acids long.